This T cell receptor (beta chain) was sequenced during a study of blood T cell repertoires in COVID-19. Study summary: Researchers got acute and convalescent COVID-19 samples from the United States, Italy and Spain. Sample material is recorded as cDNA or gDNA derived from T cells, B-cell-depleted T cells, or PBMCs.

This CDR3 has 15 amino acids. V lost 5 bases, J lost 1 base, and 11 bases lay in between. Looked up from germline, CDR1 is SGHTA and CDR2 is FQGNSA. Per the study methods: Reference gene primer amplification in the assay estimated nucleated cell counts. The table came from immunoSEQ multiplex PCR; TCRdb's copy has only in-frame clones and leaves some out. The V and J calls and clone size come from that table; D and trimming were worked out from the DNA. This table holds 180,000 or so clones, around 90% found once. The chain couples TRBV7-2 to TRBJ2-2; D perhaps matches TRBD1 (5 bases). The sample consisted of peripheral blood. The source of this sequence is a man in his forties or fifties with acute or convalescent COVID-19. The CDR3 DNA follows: TGTGCCAGCAGCAAAGTGGGGCTGAACACCGGGGAGCTGTTTTTT. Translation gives CASSKVGLNTGELFF.